Listed below are T cell receptor beta chains from one sample, sequenced in a study of CD8 T cells in ankylosing spondylitis. In TCRdb, the 5' RACE reads were re-called with MiXCR into one record per CDR3 protein. The table lists around 300,000 distinct CDR3 sequences, roughly 14% of them singletons. Material for sequencing was blood, either unsorted or a sorted T cell fraction (not recorded which). The receptors derive from a male donor with ankylosing spondylitis or in good health (not recorded which). CDR3s include the opening cysteine and the closing phenylalanine or tryptophan. The D gene is left open where the match is weak. Clone size is given for some rows only: seen once, a few or many times, or a class if the clone is expanded.

d_call: TRBD2; cdr3_length: 12; j_call: TRBJ2-5; v_call: TRBV20-1; clone_size: few; cdr3_aa: CSERGRQETQYF; cdr3_nt: TGCAGCGAGCGGGGGAGGCAAGAGACCCAGTACTTC
d_call: -; cdr3_length: 11; j_call: TRBJ2-7; v_call: TRBV20-1; clone_size: few; cdr3_aa: CSARVSGDVFF; cdr3_nt: TGCAGTGCTAGAGTCAGTGGCGACGTGTTCTTC
d_call: -; cdr3_length: 15; j_call: TRBJ2-3; v_call: TRBV29-1; clone_size: -; cdr3_aa: CSVEPPGYNTDTQYF; cdr3_nt: TGCAGCGTTGAACCCCCCGGGTATAACACAGATACGCAGTATTTT
d_call: -; cdr3_length: 14; j_call: TRBJ2-7; v_call: TRBV10-3; clone_size: -; cdr3_aa: CAIRGGRTSYEQYF; cdr3_nt: TGTGCCATCAGGGGCGGCAGGACCTCTTACGAGCAGTACTTC
d_call: -; cdr3_length: 13; j_call: TRBJ1-1; v_call: TRBV3-1; clone_size: few; cdr3_aa: CASSRSSSDEAFF; cdr3_nt: TGTGCCAGCAGCCGGAGTTCGTCCGACGAAGCTTTCTTT
d_call: TRBD2; cdr3_length: 16; j_call: TRBJ2-2; v_call: TRBV10-1; clone_size: few; cdr3_aa: CATHRLLAGVSGELFF; cdr3_nt: TGCGCCACACACCGCCTACTAGCGGGAGTGAGCGGGGAGCTGTTTTTT
d_call: -; cdr3_length: 13; j_call: TRBJ1-1; v_call: TRBV12-3/TRBV12-4; clone_size: many; cdr3_aa: CASKEGLGTEAFF; cdr3_nt: TGTGCCAGCAAGGAGGGGCTAGGCACTGAAGCTTTCTTT
d_call: -; cdr3_length: 12; j_call: TRBJ2-3; v_call: TRBV10-1; clone_size: -; cdr3_aa: CASSEFADTQYF; cdr3_nt: TGCGCCAGCAGTGAGTTCGCAGATACGCAGTATTTT
d_call: TRBD2; cdr3_length: 15; j_call: TRBJ2-7; v_call: TRBV3-1; clone_size: -; cdr3_aa: CASSQGASGGGEQYF; cdr3_nt: TGTGCCAGCAGCCAAGGGGCTAGCGGAGGCGGGGAGCAGTACTTC
d_call: TRBD2; cdr3_length: 20; j_call: TRBJ2-3; v_call: TRBV11-2; clone_size: few; cdr3_aa: CASSLVGLAGLKRGADTQYF; cdr3_nt: TGTGCCAGCAGCTTAGTGGGACTAGCGGGACTAAAGAGAGGCGCAGATACGCAGTATTTT
d_call: TRBD1; cdr3_length: 15; j_call: TRBJ2-7; v_call: TRBV12-3/TRBV12-4; clone_size: few; cdr3_aa: CASSFKGQGRYEQYF; cdr3_nt: TGTGCCAGCAGTTTCAAGGGACAGGGGAGGTACGAGCAGTACTTC
d_call: TRBD2; cdr3_length: 16; j_call: TRBJ2-2; v_call: TRBV11-2; clone_size: -; cdr3_aa: CASGPNRAGGPGELFF; cdr3_nt: TGTGCCAGCGGCCCTAACCGAGCGGGAGGGCCCGGGGAGCTGTTTTTT
d_call: -; cdr3_length: 15; j_call: TRBJ2-1; v_call: TRBV5-1; clone_size: few; cdr3_aa: CASSFVDLEDNEQFF; cdr3_nt: TGCGCCAGCAGCTTTGTGGATCTCGAGGACAATGAGCAGTTCTTC
d_call: -; cdr3_length: 17; j_call: TRBJ2-5; v_call: TRBV20-1; clone_size: -; cdr3_aa: CSARDLDNRGAQETQYF; cdr3_nt: TGCAGTGCTAGAGATTTGGACAACCGGGGGGCCCAAGAGACCCAGTACTTC
d_call: TRBD1; cdr3_length: 15; j_call: TRBJ1-4; v_call: TRBV6-5; clone_size: -; cdr3_aa: CASSYSGQFNEKLFF; cdr3_nt: TGTGCCAGCAGTTACTCGGGACAGTTTAATGAAAAACTGTTTTTT
d_call: -; cdr3_length: 16; j_call: TRBJ2-2; v_call: TRBV6-1; clone_size: few; cdr3_aa: CASTPRGTSFTGELFF; cdr3_nt: TGTGCCAGCACACCAAGGGGAACTAGCTTCACCGGGGAGCTGTTTTTT
d_call: -; cdr3_length: 14; j_call: TRBJ2-1; v_call: TRBV3-1; clone_size: -; cdr3_aa: CASTTRSSYNEQFF; cdr3_nt: TGTGCCAGCACTACTAGGAGCTCCTACAATGAGCAGTTCTTC
d_call: TRBD2; cdr3_length: 15; j_call: TRBJ2-3; v_call: TRBV5-1; clone_size: -; cdr3_aa: CASKLLAASTDTQYF; cdr3_nt: TGCGCCAGCAAATTACTAGCGGCGAGCACAGATACGCAGTATTTT
d_call: -; cdr3_length: 14; j_call: TRBJ2-3; v_call: TRBV5-1; clone_size: many; cdr3_aa: CASSLERSTDTQYF; cdr3_nt: TGCGCCAGCAGCTTGGAAAGAAGCACAGATACGCAGTATTTT
d_call: TRBD1; cdr3_length: 14; j_call: TRBJ2-7; v_call: TRBV12-3/TRBV12-4; clone_size: -; cdr3_aa: CASTVTGSTYEQYF; cdr3_nt: TGTGCCAGCACCGTGACAGGGTCAACCTACGAGCAGTACTTC
d_call: TRBD1; cdr3_length: 15; j_call: TRBJ2-2; v_call: TRBV18; clone_size: -; cdr3_aa: CASYRGPTNTGELFF; cdr3_nt: TGTGCCAGCTACAGGGGGCCGACGAACACCGGGGAGCTGTTTTTT
d_call: TRBD1; cdr3_length: 17; j_call: TRBJ2-6; v_call: TRBV19; clone_size: -; cdr3_aa: CASSTRTTGIGANVLTF; cdr3_nt: TGTGCCAGTAGTACCAGGACGACAGGGATAGGGGCCAACGTCCTGACTTTC
d_call: TRBD1; cdr3_length: 15; j_call: TRBJ1-4; v_call: TRBV12-3/TRBV12-4; clone_size: few; cdr3_aa: CASRPGGTANEKLFF; cdr3_nt: TGTGCCAGCAGACCCGGCGGGACAGCGAATGAAAAACTGTTTTTT
d_call: -; cdr3_length: 15; j_call: TRBJ1-2; v_call: TRBV11-2; clone_size: -; cdr3_aa: CASSLEGNLAYGYTF; cdr3_nt: TGTGCCAGCAGCTTAGAGGGGAATCTCGCCTATGGCTACACCTTC
d_call: TRBD2; cdr3_length: 16; j_call: TRBJ2-3; v_call: TRBV5-1; clone_size: many; cdr3_aa: CASSLGQRESTDTQYF; cdr3_nt: TGCGCCAGCAGCTTGGGACAGCGGGAGAGCACAGATACGCAGTATTTT
d_call: -; cdr3_length: 14; j_call: TRBJ1-6; v_call: TRBV3-1; clone_size: -; cdr3_aa: CASAQGAYNSPLHF; cdr3_nt: TGTGCCAGCGCTCAGGGTGCCTATAATTCACCCCTCCACTTT
d_call: -; cdr3_length: 12; j_call: TRBJ1-2; v_call: TRBV6-5; clone_size: few; cdr3_aa: CASSYEGVGYTF; cdr3_nt: TGTGCCAGCAGTTACGAGGGAGTAGGCTACACCTTC
d_call: TRBD2; cdr3_length: 15; j_call: TRBJ2-1; v_call: TRBV27; clone_size: -; cdr3_aa: CASSFEREGFNEQFF; cdr3_nt: TGTGCCAGCAGTTTCGAGCGGGAGGGGTTCAATGAGCAGTTCTTC
d_call: TRBD1; cdr3_length: 16; j_call: TRBJ2-3; v_call: TRBV4-1; clone_size: many; cdr3_aa: CASSHGDRESTDTQYF; cdr3_nt: TGCGCCAGCAGCCATGGAGACAGGGAGAGCACAGATACGCAGTATTTT
d_call: -; cdr3_length: 15; j_call: TRBJ1-5; v_call: TRBV20-1; clone_size: few; cdr3_aa: CSAAGSWGGEQPQHF; cdr3_nt: TGCAGTGCGGCAGGATCGTGGGGAGGGGAACAGCCCCAGCATTTT